This is a list of T cell receptor beta chains from one sample in a study of blood T cell repertoires in COVID-19. Clones were read by immunoSEQ multiplex PCR, and TCRdb kept only the in-frame ones, dropping some. The sample yields about 150,000 clones, around 83% seen once. The sample was peripheral blood. All receptors come from a woman aged 55-70 years with COVID-19, enrolled during active disease. Both conserved end residues are part of each CDR3. D genes are given only for firm matches. Where a row states a size, it is once, few, many or the class of an expanded clone; other rows omit it.

D gene	V gene	J gene	clone size	CDR3 protein	CDR3 DNA
TRBD2	TRBV6-5	TRBJ2-2	-	CASSFGGVTGELFF	TGTGCCAGCAGTTTTGGGGGGGTCACCGGGGAGCTGTTTTTT
TRBD1	TRBV7-9	TRBJ2-7	once	CASSLEGQRRRTYEQYF	TGTGCCAGCAGCTTAGAGGGACAGCGGCGACGTACCTACGAGCAGTACTTC
TRBD2	TRBV7-6	TRBJ2-1	-	CASSLSRLAVGEQFF	TGTGCCAGCAGCTTATCCCGACTAGCCGTAGGTGAGCAGTTCTTC
TRBD2	TRBV2	TRBJ2-2	-	CASTPGAGGTGELFF	TGTGCCAGCACCCCCGGAGCGGGAGGTACCGGGGAGCTGTTTTTT
-	TRBV6-5	TRBJ2-2	-	CASSPGGRELFF	TGTGCCAGCAGTCCGGGGGGCCGGGAGCTGTTTTTT
TRBD1	TRBV7-2	TRBJ1-5	once	CASSSLDRNQPQHF	TGTGCCAGCAGCTCCTTGGACAGGAATCAGCCCCAGCATTTT
TRBD2	TRBV7-3	TRBJ2-1	-	CASSLYGTSGRAHNEQFF	TGTGCCAGCAGCTTATATGGGACTAGCGGGAGGGCCCACAATGAGCAGTTCTTC
TRBD1	TRBV5-5	TRBJ2-5	-	CASSPGGVETQYF	TGTGCCAGCAGCCCAGGGGGCGTGGAGACCCAGTACTTC
-	TRBV5-1	TRBJ1-1	-	CASSLGQGATEAFF	TGCGCCAGCAGCTTGGGGCAGGGCGCCACTGAAGCTTTCTTT
TRBD1	TRBV7-6	TRBJ2-1	-	CASSLGDRGLNEQFF	TGTGCCAGCAGCTTAGGGGACAGGGGGCTTAATGAGCAGTTCTTC
TRBD1	TRBV13	TRBJ1-2	-	CASSLVGRQGNGYTF	TGTGCCAGCAGCTTAGTCGGAAGACAGGGGAATGGCTACACCTTC
-	TRBV5-4	TRBJ2-1	-	CASSLETVSYNEQFF	TGTGCCAGCAGCTTAGAAACAGTTTCCTACAATGAGCAGTTCTTC
TRBD1	TRBV5-1	TRBJ1-1	once	CASSPRTGRTEAFF	TGCGCCAGCAGCCCCCGGACAGGGAGGACTGAAGCTTTCTTT
-	TRBV11-1	TRBJ1-1	few	CASSLPATNTEAFF	TGTGCCAGCAGCTTACCTGCTACGAACACTGAAGCTTTCTTT
-	TRBV10-3	TRBJ1-6	-	CAIREGRESPLHF	TGTGCCATCAGGGAGGGGCGAGAATCACCCCTCCACTTT
TRBD1	TRBV6-5	TRBJ1-2	-	CASSYSIGDRGGGYTF	TGTGCCAGCAGTTACTCGATAGGGGACAGGGGCGGTGGCTACACCTTC
-	TRBV11-2	TRBJ2-7	few	CASSPIQRISSYEQYF	TGTGCCAGCAGCCCAATCCAGCGGATAAGCTCCTACGAGCAGTACTTC
TRBD1	TRBV6-5	TRBJ1-1	-	CASRRTGQAWGEAFF	TGTGCCAGCAGAAGGACCGGACAGGCGTGGGGTGAAGCTTTCTTT
-	TRBV7-2	TRBJ2-3	once	CASSLVGQQLSTDTQYF	TGTGCCAGCAGCTTAGTGGGACAACAACTTAGCACAGATACGCAGTATTTT
TRBD2	TRBV7-3	TRBJ2-3	few	CASSLKAGGTDTQYF	TGTGCCAGCAGCTTAAAGGCGGGGGGCACAGATACGCAGTATTTT
-	TRBV24-1	TRBJ2-1	-	CATSEWTSGNEQFF	TGTGCCACCAGTGAATGGACCAGCGGCAATGAGCAGTTCTTC
-	TRBV5-1	TRBJ1-1	-	CASSPEQGRTEAFF	TGCGCCAGCAGCCCAGAACAGGGCCGGACTGAAGCTTTCTTT
-	TRBV30	TRBJ1-6	once	CAWNGQTNSPLHF	TGTGCCTGGAACGGACAGACGAATTCACCCCTCCACTTT
TRBD1	TRBV6-5	TRBJ1-4	-	CASSYSGQEDEKLFF	TGTGCCAGCAGTTACTCGGGACAGGAAGATGAAAAACTGTTTTTT
-	TRBV5-8	TRBJ1-1	once	CASSLNRRRTEAFF	TGTGCCAGCAGCTTAAACAGGCGGCGAACTGAAGCTTTCTTT
-	TRBV6-4	TRBJ2-5	few	CASSDSTQPSAPQYF	TGTGCCAGCAGTGACTCGACTCAGCCCTCAGCGCCCCAGTACTTC
-	TRBV30	TRBJ1-2	-	CAWSRQDYGYTF	TGTGCCTGGAGTCGACAGGACTATGGCTACACCTTC
TRBD1	TRBV7-2	TRBJ1-4	few	CASSLAGPGGAANEKLFF	TGTGCCAGCAGCTTAGCGGGTCCAGGGGGCGCAGCTAATGAAAAACTGTTTTTT
TRBD1	TRBV19	TRBJ2-7	-	CASSRSGTESFEQYF	TGTGCCAGTAGTAGGTCAGGGACAGAAAGCTTCGAGCAGTACTTC
-	TRBV25-1	TRBJ1-1	-	CASSERPSQPGAAEAFF	TGTGCCAGCAGTGAACGGCCCTCCCAACCGGGAGCTGCTGAAGCTTTCTTT